The rows below give T cell receptor beta chains drawn from one sample of a study of blood T cell repertoires in COVID-19. Data came from immunoSEQ multiplex PCR; TCRdb stores just in-frame clones and leaves some out. This table holds 50,000 to 60,000 clones, around 80% found once. Input material: peripheral blood. The receptors were gathered from a man between 40 and 49 years old with acute or convalescent COVID-19. Both conserved end residues are part of each CDR3. D genes are given only for firm matches. Clone size, where shown, is once, few, many, or a class for clones that have expanded.

DNA	CDR3	J	V	size	D
TGTGCCAGCAGGGGACAGGGCTACACTGAAGCTTTCTTT	CASRGQGYTEAFF	TRBJ1-1	TRBV6-6	.	TRBD1
TGTGCCAGCAGTTACTCGTTACAGCCGAATGGCTACACCTTC	CASSYSLQPNGYTF	TRBJ1-2	TRBV6-6	.	.
TGTGCCAGCAGGGATAACAGGGGAACTGAAGCTTTCTTT	CASRDNRGTEAFF	TRBJ1-1	TRBV6-5	.	TRBD1
TGTGCCAGCACCTCTGGGCTAGCGGGAGGGTACGGCGAGCAGTACTTC	CASTSGLAGGYGEQYF	TRBJ2-7	TRBV28	few	TRBD2
TGTGCCAGCAGCTTGGTGCCGGGCTCCTACGAGCAGTACTTC	CASSLVPGSYEQYF	TRBJ2-7	TRBV5-6	.	.
TGTGCCAGCACTGCTCTGGGGGGAGAGACCCAGTACTTC	CASTALGGETQYF	TRBJ2-5	TRBV6-5	few	.
TGCGCCAGCAGCCCGTCTCGGGATTCACCCCTCCACTTT	CASSPSRDSPLHF	TRBJ1-6	TRBV5-1	.	.
TGTGCCAGCACAGGGGCAGGAATAAGCGAGCAGTACTTC	CASTGAGISEQYF	TRBJ2-7	TRBV27	few	.
TGTGCCAGCAGCTTGGCGGGCACTAGCGGGGGGGGAAAAGAGACCCAGTACTTC	CASSLAGTSGGGKETQYF	TRBJ2-5	TRBV5-5	.	TRBD2
TGTGCCACCAGTGATTTGTCAGGAGGGCCAAACGGCGAGCAGTTCTTC	CATSDLSGGPNGEQFF	TRBJ2-1	TRBV24-1	.	.
TGTGCCAGCAGCTTGACTCAGAACACTGAAGCTTTCTTT	CASSLTQNTEAFF	TRBJ1-1	TRBV12-3/TRBV12-4	.	.
TGTGCCAGCAGCTTACTTCTCCTCTCACCCCTCCACTTT	CASSLLLLSPLHF	TRBJ1-6	TRBV7-9	.	.
TGTGCCAGCAGCAAAGAAACATCCCGCGACAGAGGACAGGGGAACACTGAAGCTTTCTTT	CASSKETSRDRGQGNTEAFF	TRBJ1-1	TRBV21-1	.	.
TGCGCCAGCAGCCAAGAAGGACAGAAAGCTAACTATGGCTACACCTTC	CASSQEGQKANYGYTF	TRBJ1-2	TRBV4-1	.	.
TGTGCCAGCAGTTTATCTGGGGGGGATGGCTACACCTTC	CASSLSGGDGYTF	TRBJ1-2	TRBV27	.	.
TGTGCCACCCGGGGAGGGACGATGAACACTGAAGCTTTCTTT	CATRGGTMNTEAFF	TRBJ1-1	TRBV24-1	.	.
TGTGCCAGCAGTTTACAGCGGCGAGGGTCATACGAGCAGTACTTC	CASSLQRRGSYEQYF	TRBJ2-7	TRBV27	.	.
TGTGCCAGCAGCCCGGGACAGGGGAAGGGAGATACGCAGTATTTT	CASSPGQGKGDTQYF	TRBJ2-3	TRBV7-7	.	TRBD1
TGTGCCGGAGCACTAGCGGGAGTATCAGATACGCAGTATTTT	CAGALAGVSDTQYF	TRBJ2-3	TRBV2	.	TRBD2
TGTGCCAGCAGTCTAGGGGAGGGCCTCTATGGCTACACCTTC	CASSLGEGLYGYTF	TRBJ1-2	TRBV6-5	.	.